One and the same sample provided the 26 T cell receptor beta chains below, sequenced in a study of cytomegalovirus exposure and HLA in healthy donors. PCR involved 60 Vbeta and 13 Jbeta primers. TCRdb's copy holds only in-frame clones and misses some; the assay was immunoSEQ multiplex PCR. The sample has around 130,000 clones, 70% to 75% seen once. The specimen sequenced was PBMCs. Source of these receptors: a woman in her 40s in good health and CMV-seropositive.

This rearrangement joins TRBV9 to TRBJ2-3, with TRBD1 identical over 7 bases. CDR3 size: 15 residues. With 3 bases clipped from V and 1 base from J, the junction kept 5 bases outside the gene matches. The germline V gene has CDR1 SGDLS and CDR2 YYNGEE. CDR3 DNA sequence: TGTGCCAGCAGCGAATTCGACAGGGGCACAGATACGCAGTATTTT. Protein product: CASSEFDRGTDTQYF.

V is TRBV28 and J is TRBJ1-1; D may be TRBD1 (6 bases). V lost 5 bases and J lost 3, with 13 bases in between. Germline V lookup: CDR1 MDHEN, CDR2 SYDVKM. This CDR3 region has 14 residues. The CDR3 spells CASSPHPGDTEAFF. CDR3 nucleotide sequence: TGTGCCAGCAGTCCGCATCCAGGGGACACTGAAGCTTTCTTT.

This clone was counted once. This rearrangement joins TRBV19 to TRBJ1-2, with D unclear. Between the trimmed V and J ends, which lost 1 base and 2 bases, there was a span of 8 bases. The CDR3 has 14 residues. Germline V lookup: CDR1 LNHDA, CDR2 SQIVND (reference sequence). CDR3: CASSIGMGNYGYTF. CDR3 sequence (DNA): TGTGCCAGTAGTATAGGGATGGGCAACTATGGCTACACCTTC. Together with reference TRBV19 and TRBJ1-2, the CDR3 gives the full variable domain: DGGITQSPKYLFRKEGQNVTLSCEQNLNHDAMYWYRQDPGQGLRLIYYSQIVNDFQKGDIAEGYSVSREKKESFPLTVTSAQKNPTAFYLCASSIGMGNYGYTFGSGTRLTVV.

The chain carries TRBV27 and TRBJ1-5; 7 bases are shared with TRBD1. This CDR3 is built from 15 residues. Germline-derived CDR1 and CDR2 are MNHEY and SMNVEV (reference sequence). V lost 6 bases and J lost 7; bases outside the gene matches: 12. CDR3: CASRGQKEVGQPQHF. CDR3 in DNA: TGTGCCAGCAGGGGACAGAAGGAAGTCGGGCAGCCCCAGCATTTT.

V usage is TRBV9 and J usage is TRBJ2-2; D gene ambiguous. V lost 4 bases and J 3 bases, leaving 4 bases between the germline ends. Germline V gives CDR1 SGDLS, CDR2 YYNGEE. CDR3 length equals 12 residues. The CDR3 sequence: CASSRYTGELFF. The CDR3 nucleotides read TGTGCCAGCAGCCGTTACACCGGGGAGCTGTTTTTT.

CDR3 region: CASSFAGRAQYF. In DNA form, the CDR3 reads TGTGCCAGCAGTTTTGCGGGGCGGGCGCAGTATTTT. V gene TRBV28 combines with J gene TRBJ2-3; possibly TRBD2 for D (6 bases). The CDR3 runs to 12 residues. In germline, CDR1 is MDHEN, CDR2 SYDVKM. Deletions cut 3 bases from V and 10 bases from J, with 11 bases between.

Of note for this clone: One end of the junction does not line up with germline, which may come from a read error. This chain links TRBV11-2 with TRBJ2-7, with D maybe TRBD1 (6 bases). The CDR3 extends over 15 amino acids. Germline lookup yields CDR1 SGHAT and CDR2 FQNNGV. The CDR3 region has the DNA TGTGCCAGCAACTTAGTAAATCCCGGACAGAACGAGCAGTACTTC. This translates into CASNLVNPGQNEQYF.

The CDR3 loop is CASSGMGLAEDTQYF. CDR3 sequence (DNA): TGTGCCAGCAGTGGGATGGGACTAGCGGAGGATACGCAGTATTTT. The gene calls are TRBV28 and TRBJ2-3, with 11 bases matching TRBD2. CDR3 length: 15 residues. Per the germline V gene, CDR1 is MDHEN and CDR2 is SYDVKM. V lost 5 bases and J lost 6; bases outside the gene matches: 7.

As DNA, the CDR3 is TGTGCCAGCTCACCTTCCGGGACTAGCGGGAGCGAATCCTACAATGAGCAGTTCTTC. Its translation: CASSPSGTSGSESYNEQFF. The chain links TRBV18 to TRBJ2-1; 14 bases are a match to TRBD2. Germline CDR1 and CDR2: KGHSH and LQKENI. The CDR3 is 19 residues long. V lost 3 bases and J lost 1; bases outside the gene matches: 8.

With regard to this clone: At one end the junction does not follow the germline gene, possibly because of a read error. This chain joins TRBV19 and TRBJ2-1; tentatively, D is TRBD2 (5 bases). The CDR3 extends over 15 amino acids. CDR1 is LNHDA and CDR2 is SQIVND in the germline V gene (reference sequence). The CDR3 loop is CASSIDPSSYNEQLF. The DNA for the CDR3 is TGTGCCAGTAGTATAGACCCTAGCTCCTACAATGAGCAGCTCTTC.

This clone occurred a few times. This chain links TRBV5-4 with TRBJ1-4; D gene ambiguous. CDR1 SGHNT and CDR2 YYREEE come from the germline V gene (reference sequence). This CDR3 spans 17 amino acids. With 1 base removed from V and 2 bases from J, the gap between germline ends came to 15 bases. The CDR3 DNA reads TGTGCCAGCAGCTTGCGGGGAAGGGCAGGTACTAATGAAAAACTGTTTTTT. This sequence encodes CASSLRGRAGTNEKLFF.

V is TRBV4-2 and J is TRBJ1-6; D might be TRBD1 (5 bases). Germline CDR1 and CDR2: LGHNA and YNFKEQ. V shed 0 bases and J shed 9 bases, with 15 bases lying between them. The CDR3 runs 16 residues. For the CDR3, the DNA is TGTGCCAGCAGCCAAGAAGCGGGGCTTAAAACTTCACCCCTCCACTTT. This sequence encodes CASSQEAGLKTSPLHF.

The chain recombines TRBV14 with TRBJ1-6; 9 nucleotides agree with TRBD1. V lost 3 bases and J lost 7; bases outside the gene matches: 10. Germline lookup yields CDR1 SGHDN and CDR2 FVKESK. The CDR3 is 17 residues long. This CDR3 is CASSQDEQGARNSPLHF. CDR3 DNA: TGTGCCAGCAGCCAGGATGAACAGGGGGCGCGAAATTCACCCCTCCACTTT.

V usage is TRBV6-4 and J usage is TRBJ1-5, with 7 bases aligning to TRBD1. V lost 6 bases to trimming and J lost 7 bases; unmatched junction nucleotides: 9. CDR1 MRHNA and CDR2 SNTAGT come from the germline V gene. This CDR3 contains 14 residues. The CDR3 region has the DNA TGTGCCAGCAGGGCCGACAGGGTCCAACAGCCCCAGCATTTT. Amino acid sequence: CASRADRVQQPQHF.

About this clone itself: The junction departs from the called germline gene at one end, perhaps through a read error. The rearrangement uses TRBV9 and TRBJ2-5; D may be TRBD2 (7 bases). Near its end, the DNA agrees better with TRBJ2-7, so the J call may be wrong. Germline V lookup: CDR1 SGDLS, CDR2 YYNGEE. The CDR3 consists of 15 residues. CDR3 amino acids: CASSPRAGASHEQYF. For the CDR3, the DNA is TGTGCCAGCAGCCCGCGGGCGGGGGCCTCCCACGAGCAGTACTTC.

The sample holds one count of this clone. The chain combines TRBV28 with TRBJ2-1, with 11 bases lining up with TRBD2. Germline V gives CDR1 MDHEN, CDR2 SYDVKM. The CDR3 sequence is 12 residues long. V was clipped by 6 bases and J by 14 bases; unmatched bases: 6. The CDR3 is CASSTSGRAKFF. CDR3 in DNA: TGTGCCAGCAGCACTAGCGGGAGAGCTAAGTTCTTC.

This clone has just one count. The chain couples TRBV7-2 to TRBJ1-1, with 7 bases aligning to TRBD1. The CDR3 has 13 residues. Germline lookup yields CDR1 SGHTA and CDR2 FQGNSA. Trimming cost V 5 bases and J 5 bases; bases outside gene matches: 5. The CDR3 nucleotides read TGTGCCAGCAGCGGTTCAGGGGGGACTGAAGCTTTCTTT. Translating gives CASSGSGGTEAFF. The full variable domain, rest sourced from reference TRBV7-2 and TRBJ1-1, is GAGVSQSPSNKVTEKGKDVELRCDPISGHTALYWYRQSLGQGLEFLIYFQGNSAPDKSGLPSDRFSAERTGGSVSTLTIQRTQQEDSAVYLCASSGSGGTEAFFGQGTRLTVV.

The chain uses TRBV28 and TRBJ2-6; 7 bases line up with TRBD1. Germline V gene lookup returns CDR1 MDHEN and CDR2 SYDVKM. The CDR3 totals 19 residues. V gave up 3 bases and J gave up 1 base; unmatched junction bases: 12. CDR3: CASSFVRGQTMSGANVLTF. The CDR3 DNA is TGTGCCAGCAGTTTCGTAAGGGGACAGACGATGTCTGGGGCCAACGTCCTGACTTTC.

The V and J genes are TRBV5-1 and TRBJ2-1; 7 bases are a match to TRBD2. The CDR3 is made up of 16 amino acids. V was clipped by 4 bases and J by 4 bases; unmatched bases: 11. Germline V gene lookup returns CDR1 SGHRS and CDR2 YFSETQ. This CDR3 reads CASSTLAAGEYNEQFF. CDR3 DNA sequence: TGCGCCAGCAGCACCCTCGCGGCGGGAGAATACAATGAGCAGTTCTTC. Full variable domain (outside the CDR3, taken from reference TRBV5-1 and TRBJ2-1): KAGVTQTPRYLIKTRGQQVTLSCSPISGHRSVSWYQQTPGQGLQFLFEYFSETQRNKGNFPGRFSGRQFSNSRSEMNVSTLELGDSALYLCASSTLAAGEYNEQFFGPGTRLTVL.

V is TRBV6-1 and J is TRBJ2-7; 12 positions match TRBD2. The CDR3 extends over 15 amino acids. Trimming took 4 bases from V and 7 from J; bases not matched to a gene: 8. Per germline, CDR1 MNHNS and CDR2 SASEGT. CDR3 nucleotide sequence: TGTGCCAGCAGTGCCCAAACTAGCGGGAGGCGAGAGCAGTACTTC. Its translation: CASSAQTSGRREQYF.

The chain links TRBV2 to TRBJ1-6, with TRBD1 as a possible D gene (5 bases). Trimming cost V 11 bases and J 10 bases, with 21 bases left between them. The CDR3 sequence is 14 residues long. Germline CDR1 reads SNHLY; CDR2 reads FYNNEI. Written as DNA, the CDR3 is TGTGCCCGACGAATTGGAGGGGCGGGATCACCCCTCCACTTT. Its translation: CARRIGGAGSPLHF.

This sequence joins TRBV28 and TRBJ2-5, with 7 bases that match TRBD2. There are 16 residues in the CDR3. V lost 3 bases and J lost 2; bases outside the gene matches: 9. The V gene's germline CDR1 is MDHEN and CDR2 SYDVKM. CDR3 nucleotide sequence: TGTGCCAGCAGTTTCTCTTTGGGGGGACTACAAGAGACCCAGTACTTC. This translates into CASSFSLGGLQETQYF.

The rearrangement joins TRBV7-2 to TRBJ1-2, with D possibly matching TRBD1 (5 bases). Trimming took off 7 bases at V and 2 bases at J, with 23 bases between the two ends. The CDR3 is 17 residues long. Germline V lookup: CDR1 SGHTA, CDR2 FQGNSA. The CDR3, as DNA: TGTGCCAGCATTTCTTACGGATTCAGGGATTCAAACTATGGCTACACCTTC. Its protein is CASISYGFRDSNYGYTF.

The chain links TRBV4-3 to TRBJ1-4; no firm D call. Germline CDR1 and CDR2: LGHNA and YSLEER. The CDR3 is 15 residues long. V was shortened by 0 bases and J by 5 bases, with 10 bases between the two germline ends. CDR3 amino acids: CASSQDHGRNEKLFF. In DNA form, the CDR3 reads TGCGCCAGCAGCCAAGATCATGGCAGAAATGAAAAACTGTTTTTT.

The chain links TRBV4-1 to TRBJ1-2; the match to TRBD1 covers 7 bases. J was trimmed by 8 bases and V by 0 bases; bases with no gene match: 15. Germline V gene data show CDR1 as MGHRA and CDR2 as YSYEKL. The CDR3 sequence is 17 residues long. CDR3 nucleotide sequence: TGCGCCAGCAGCCAAGAGGGTCGAGGAGGGGGCGTAAGAGGCTACACCTTC. Its protein is CASSQEGRGGGVRGYTF.

The chain uses TRBV19 and TRBJ1-1; D is perhaps TRBD1 (5 bases). The CDR3 totals 14 residues. Germline V gene data show CDR1 as LNHDA and CDR2 as SQIVND (reference sequence). Trimming stripped 2 bases from V and 1 base from J, with 8 bases between. CDR3 DNA sequence: TGTGCCAGTAGTATAAAAGGGGAGAACACTGAAGCTTTCTTT. Translating gives CASSIKGENTEAFF.